This T cell receptor beta chain emerged from a study of PD-1 blockade in classical Hodgkin lymphoma. The study, taken as a whole, reports: By C4D1, CD4+ diversity increased significantly, especially in complete responders. The drivers behind the repertoire differences, possibly disease activity or prior therapy, remain undefined. Patients were excluded if nivolumab began under 1 year after ASCT (the autologous transplant). As was reported, newly diagnosed patients showed lower baseline TCR diversity than healthy donors did.

The CDR3 is 16 amino acids. The germline CDR1 and CDR2 sequences are SEHNR and FQNEAQ (reference sequence). V was shortened by 5 bases and J by 0 bases, with 13 bases between the two germline ends. Generated by immunoSEQ multiplex PCR, the TCRdb table keeps only in-frame clones and is missing some. Of tens of thousands of clones in the sample, around 86% were seen once. A remark on this clone: Its antigen remains unknown.

Brentuximab vedotin exposure varied, and every patient relapsed after autologous stem cell transplantation. The source was peripheral blood mononuclear cells (PBMCs), collected at baseline. The V and J genes are TRBV7-9 and TRBJ1-4; D might be TRBD1 (5 bases). The clonotype was recovered from a human donor with classical Hodgkin lymphoma. The CDR3 DNA reads TGTGCCAGCAGCCTATTCCCGACAGCAACTAATGAAAAACTGTTTTTT. Its translation is CASSLFPTATNEKLFF.